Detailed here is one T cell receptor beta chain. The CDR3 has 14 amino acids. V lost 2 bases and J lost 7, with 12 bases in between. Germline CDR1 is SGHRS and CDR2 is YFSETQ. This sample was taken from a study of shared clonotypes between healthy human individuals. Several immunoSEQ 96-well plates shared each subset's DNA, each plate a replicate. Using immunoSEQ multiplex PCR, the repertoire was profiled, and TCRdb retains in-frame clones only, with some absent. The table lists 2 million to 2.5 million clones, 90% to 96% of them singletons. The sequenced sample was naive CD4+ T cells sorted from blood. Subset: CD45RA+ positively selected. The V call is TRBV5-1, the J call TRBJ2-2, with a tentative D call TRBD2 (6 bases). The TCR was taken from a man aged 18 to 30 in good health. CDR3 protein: CASSLYRENGELFF. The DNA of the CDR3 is TGCGCCAGCAGCTTATACCGGGAGAACGGGGAGCTGTTTTTT.